This TCR beta chain was retrieved from a study of cytomegalovirus exposure and HLA in healthy donors. The overall study: From donors who were HLA-typed, an early data release held approximately 80 million unique TCRs.

The PCR employed 60 Vbeta primers together with 13 Jbeta primers. Produced via immunoSEQ multiplex PCR; TCRdb's table is partial and in-frame only. The table includes about 250,000 clones, around 80% detected once. This clone was observed a few times. Its antigen is currently unknown. Study conclusions and caveats: In a later analysis, TCR beta V- and J-gene trimming showed a link to a missense DCLRE1C variant.

Germline CDR1 ENHRY, CDR2 SYGVKD. The J segment lost 5 bases and the V segment lost 8 bases, leaving 5 bases of the junction unmatched. The CDR3 runs 15 residues. The gene calls are TRBV10-3 and TRBJ2-1, with 14 bases that match TRBD2. The source of this sequence is a girl aged 2-10 years in good health and CMV-seronegative. Specimen: PBMCs. The CDR3 is CAIAGTSGSHNEQFF. The CDR3 DNA sequence: TGTGCCATCGCGGGGACTAGCGGGAGTCACAATGAGCAGTTCTTC.